Below are 17 T cell receptor beta chains sequenced from a single sample in a study of blood T cells in healthy people across ages. The authors ran a second PCR of roughly 6 to 11 cycles using a sample-barcoded 5' primer and a J-beta primer mix. A single record per CDR3 protein comes from TCRdb applying MiXCR to the 5' RACE reads. The sample shows about 640,000 distinct CDR3 sequences, about 30% of them seen only once. Input material: blood. The receptors here all came from a woman of 80 years or more in good health.

The chain joins TRBV21-1 to TRBJ2-7; the DNA was not compared with TRBD1, the D call given in the table. TRBV21-1 is a listed pseudogene. The CDR3 consists of 14 residues. The CDR3 DNA is TGTGCCATCACGACGGGACAGGCCGGCTACGAGCAGTACTTC. Its translation is CAITTGQAGYEQYF.

This clonotype was seen many times. The chain employs TRBV5-1 and TRBJ2-7, with D possibly called TRBD1 or TRBD2 (5 bases each). CDR1 and CDR2 from the germline V gene are SGHRS and YFSETQ. This CDR3 is 14 amino acids long. V lost 4 bases to trimming and J lost 6 bases, with 17 bases between them. The CDR3 coding sequence is TGCGCCAGCAGCCCCGGAGCCGAGGGGCGCGAGCAGTACTTC. It encodes CASSPGAEGREQYF.

This clonotype was recorded many times. CDR3 bases: TGCGCCAGCAGCTATTCAGCGCTGAACACTGAAGCTTTCTTT. Translated: CASSYSALNTEAFF. The chain links TRBV5-1 to TRBJ1-1; no firm D call. This CDR3 region has 14 residues. The germline V gene encodes CDR1 SGHRS and CDR2 YFSETQ. V was clipped by 3 bases and J by 0 bases, with 9 bases between them.

In this sample, this clonotype turned up a few times. The chain has TRBV12-3 or TRBV12-4 and TRBJ2-2, with TRBD1 matching 9 bases. This CDR3 spans 14 amino acids. J was trimmed by 4 bases and V by 7 bases; bases with no gene match: 4. CDR3: CASKNRGPTGELFF. In nucleotides, the CDR3 is TGTGCCAGCAAAAACAGGGGGCCCACCGGGGAGCTGTTTTTT.

The table lists this clonotype with a few counts. CDR3 sequence: CSAREAMLGGGLAFF. The CDR3 DNA is TGCAGTGCTAGAGAAGCCATGTTAGGAGGGGGGTTGGCTTTCTTT. The chain is built from TRBV20-1 and TRBJ1-1, with D possibly TRBD1 on 6 matching bases. Germline CDR1 reads DFQATT; CDR2 reads SNEGSKA (reference sequence). Trimming removed 0 bases at V and 11 bases at J, with 22 bases between. The CDR3 loop spans 15 amino acids.

The gene calls are TRBV7-9 and TRBJ1-1; D is possibly TRBD1 (5 bases). The length of the CDR3 is 15 residues. Deletions cut 1 base from V and 4 bases from J, with 13 bases between. Germline CDR1 is SEHNR and CDR2 is FQNEAQ (reference sequence). The CDR3 is CASSLGTGGVTEAFF. Here the CDR3 DNA reads TGTGCCAGCAGCTTAGGGACCGGAGGGGTCACTGAAGCTTTCTTT.

The genes are TRBV19 and TRBJ1-1; 8 bases fit TRBD1. The germline gives CDR1 LNHDA, CDR2 SQIVND (reference sequence). The length of the CDR3 is 15 residues. V dropped 6 bases and J dropped 6; count of bases not matched to a gene: 12. This chain's CDR3 is CASRPDRGGRPEAFF. In DNA, the CDR3 is TGTGCCAGTAGGCCCGACAGGGGAGGGAGACCTGAAGCTTTCTTT.

This clonotype was counted ten times or more. This chain uses TRBV5-1 with TRBJ2-1; TRBD2 matches at 14 bases. CDR1 and CDR2 from the germline V gene are SGHRS and YFSETQ. The length of the CDR3 is 19 residues. V was clipped by 0 bases and J by 1 base; unmatched bases: 6. The CDR3 protein is CASSLAGLAGGPSYNEQFF. CDR3 DNA sequence: TGCGCCAGCAGCTTGGCTGGACTAGCGGGGGGACCGTCCTACAATGAGCAGTTCTTC.

The chain uses TRBV30 and TRBJ1-1, with 9 positions matching TRBD1. This CDR3 spans 14 amino acids. Germline CDR1 is GTSNPN and CDR2 is SVGIG (reference sequence). J lost 3 bases, V lost 0 bases, and 2 bases had no gene match. DNA for the CDR3: TGTGCCTGGAGTGTACGACAGGGGGACACTGAAGCTTTCTTT. It specifies CAWSVRQGDTEAFF.

This clonotype was picked up many times. The V and J genes are TRBV6-1 and TRBJ2-7; 10 nucleotides match TRBD1. The CDR3 has 15 amino acids. V was pared by 9 bases and J by 3 bases, with 11 bases of the junction left unmatched. Germline lookup yields CDR1 MNHNS and CDR2 SASEGT. CDR3 DNA sequence: TGTGCCAGTCAAACGGCGGGACAGGGGATCTACGAGCAGTACTTC. Its translation: CASQTAGQGIYEQYF.

This chain links TRBV7-9 with TRBJ1-2; TRBD1 agrees at 8 bases. V shed 2 bases and J 0 bases; nucleotides not matched to a gene: 5. CDR1 SEHNR and CDR2 FQNEAQ come from the germline V gene (reference sequence). This CDR3 spans 16 amino acids. CDR3 sequence reads: CASSLSDRATNYGYTF. DNA for the CDR3: TGTGCCAGCAGCTTATCGGACAGGGCTACTAACTATGGCTACACCTTC.

V gene TRBV5-1 combines with J gene TRBJ2-7, with TRBD2 identical over 7 bases. Germline loops: CDR1 SGHRS, CDR2 YFSETQ. The CDR3 extends over 15 amino acids. Trimming took 4 bases from V and 4 from J; bases not matched to a gene: 11. Here the CDR3 DNA reads TGCGCCAGCAGCCAAGAGCGGGGAGGAAGGTACGAGCAGTACTTC. Amino acid sequence: CASSQERGGRYEQYF.

On this clonotype: A much larger clone lies a single base off, so this may be a read error. The chain has TRBV20-1 and TRBJ2-6; D may correspond to TRBD1 or TRBD2 (5 bases each). Germline loops: CDR1 DFQATT, CDR2 SNEGSKA (reference sequence). The V end lost 5 bases, the J end lost 1 base, and 21 bases lay between the germline ends. The CDR3 covers 18 residues. CDR3: CSALAWDGVASGANVLTF. The DNA for the CDR3 is TGCAGTGCTCTGGCCTGGGACGGGGTCGCGTCTGGGGCCAACGTCCTGACTTTC.

This clonotype showed up just a few times. The chain uses TRBV18 and TRBJ2-1, with TRBD2 matching 9 bases. CDR1 and CDR2 from the germline V gene are KGHSH and LQKENI. The CDR3 has 16 amino acids. J gave up 6 bases and V 3 bases, and 9 bases lay outside the gene matches. The CDR3 region is CASSPKFSGGRNEQFF. CDR3 DNA sequence: TGTGCCAGCTCACCGAAATTTAGCGGGGGTCGCAATGAGCAGTTCTTC. Filled out from reference TRBV18 and TRBJ2-1, the complete variable domain reads NAGVMQNPRHLVRRRGQEARLRCSPMKGHSHVYWYRQLPEEGLKFMVYLQKENIIDESGMPKERFSAEFPKEGPSILRIQQVVRGDSAAYFCASSPKFSGGRNEQFFGPGTRLTVL.

This clonotype was counted at least ten times. The V and J genes are TRBV24-1 and TRBJ2-1; 7 bases are a match to TRBD1. CDR3 length equals 14 residues. CDR1 and CDR2 from the germline V gene are KGHDR and SFDVKD. The V segment lost 3 bases and the J segment 5 bases; nucleotides outside the gene matches: 3. DNA for the CDR3: TGTGCCACCAGTGATCCGGGACAGAACAATGAGCAGTTCTTC. This sequence encodes CATSDPGQNNEQFF.

The chain links TRBV20-1 to TRBJ2-4; TRBD1 matches at 11 bases. The J call may be mistaken, given a closer DNA end match to TRBJ2-7. The CDR3 covers 14 residues. The germline V gene encodes CDR1 DFQATT and CDR2 SNEGSKA (reference sequence). As DNA, the CDR3 is TGCAGTGCTAAGGGACAGGGGGTTCTGAACGAGCAGTACTTC. It translates to CSAKGQGVLNEQYF.

This clonotype has a count of ten or more. The chain is built from TRBV9 and TRBJ2-3; 10 positions match TRBD2. The CDR3 is 15 residues long. In germline, CDR1 is SGDLS, CDR2 YYNGEE. Trimming cost V 2 bases and J 5 bases; bases outside gene matches: 5. The CDR3: CASSVEAGGRDTQYF. DNA for the CDR3: TGTGCCAGCAGCGTGGAAGCGGGGGGGCGAGATACGCAGTATTTT.